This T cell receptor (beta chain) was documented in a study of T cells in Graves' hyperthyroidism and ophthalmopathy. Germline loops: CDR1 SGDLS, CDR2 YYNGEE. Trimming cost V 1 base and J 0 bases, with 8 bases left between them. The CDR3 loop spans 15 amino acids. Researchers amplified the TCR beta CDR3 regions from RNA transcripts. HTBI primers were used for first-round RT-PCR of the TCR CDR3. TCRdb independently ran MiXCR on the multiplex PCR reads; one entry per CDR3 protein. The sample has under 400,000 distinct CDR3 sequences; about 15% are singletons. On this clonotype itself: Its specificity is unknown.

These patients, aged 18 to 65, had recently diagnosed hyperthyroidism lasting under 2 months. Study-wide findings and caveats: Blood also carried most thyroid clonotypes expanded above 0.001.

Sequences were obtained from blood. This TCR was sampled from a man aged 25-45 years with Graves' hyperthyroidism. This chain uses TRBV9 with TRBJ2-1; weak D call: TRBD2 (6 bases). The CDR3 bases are TGTGCCAGCAGCGTACTAGCGAGCTCCTACAATGAGCAGTTCTTC. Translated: CASSVLASSYNEQFF.